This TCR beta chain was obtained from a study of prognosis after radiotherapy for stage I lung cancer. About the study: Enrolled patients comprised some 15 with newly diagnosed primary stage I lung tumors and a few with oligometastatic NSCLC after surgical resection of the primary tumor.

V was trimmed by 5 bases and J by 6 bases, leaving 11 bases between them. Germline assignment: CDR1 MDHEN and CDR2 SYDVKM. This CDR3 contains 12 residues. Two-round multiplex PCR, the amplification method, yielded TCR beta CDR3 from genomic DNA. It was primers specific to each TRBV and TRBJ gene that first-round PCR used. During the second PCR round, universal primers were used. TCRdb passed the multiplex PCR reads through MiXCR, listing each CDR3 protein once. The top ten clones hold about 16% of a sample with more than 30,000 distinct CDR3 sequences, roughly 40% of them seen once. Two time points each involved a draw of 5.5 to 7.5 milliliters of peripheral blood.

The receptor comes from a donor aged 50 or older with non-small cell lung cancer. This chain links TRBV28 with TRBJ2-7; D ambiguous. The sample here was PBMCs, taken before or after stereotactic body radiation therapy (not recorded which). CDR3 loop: CASSLRRSEQYF. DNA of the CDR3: TGTGCCAGCAGTCTGCGACGGAGCGAGCAGTACTTC.